One and the same sample provided the 21 T cell receptor beta chains below, sequenced in a study of T cells in localized non-small cell lung cancer. Produced via immunoSEQ multiplex PCR; TCRdb's table is partial and in-frame only. The sample gives about 21,000 clones, 65% to 90% of which show up once; roughly 4.5% is in the top ten. Sample: peripheral blood, taken before any cancer treatment. The receptors were gathered from a man aged 40 to 70 with stage I lung adenocarcinoma.

This chain links TRBV7-2 with TRBJ2-1; 10 positions match TRBD2. Germline CDR1 SGHTA, CDR2 FQGNSA. The V segment lost 5 bases and the J segment 2 bases; nucleotides outside the gene matches: 3. CDR3 size: 15 residues. The CDR3, as DNA: TGTGCCAGCAGCCCTAGCGGGGGCCCCTACAATGAGCAGTTCTTC. As protein: CASSPSGGPYNEQFF.

A single count supports this clone. V gene TRBV28 combines with J gene TRBJ2-7, with D maybe TRBD2 (5 bases). The germline V and J ends were trimmed by 5 bases and 4 bases, with 9 bases remaining between them. The CDR3 is made up of 12 amino acids. Germline CDR1 and CDR2: MDHEN and SYDVKM. CDR3 DNA sequence: TGTGCCAGCAGTCGACCGGGATACGAGCAGTACTTC. This encodes CASSRPGYEQYF.

V is TRBV2 and J is TRBJ2-1, with D tentatively TRBD2 (6 bases). The CDR3 sequence is 15 residues long. Deletions cut 3 bases from V and 4 bases from J, with 13 bases between. Germline CDR1 SNHLY, CDR2 FYNNEI. The CDR3 loop is CASSDAGLIYNEQFF. For the CDR3, the DNA is TGTGCCAGCAGTGACGCGGGACTCATATACAATGAGCAGTTCTTC.

V usage is TRBV11-3 and J usage is TRBJ2-3; the match to TRBD2 covers 7 bases. CDR1 and CDR2 from the germline V gene are SGHNT and YENEEA. The V and J ends lost 4 bases and 4 bases, in that order; junction bases with no gene match: 5. The CDR3 spans 14 residues. CDR3 region: CASSSRLAPDTQYF. CDR3 DNA sequence: TGTGCCAGCAGCTCCAGACTAGCCCCAGATACGCAGTATTTT.

This rearrangement joins TRBV11-1 to TRBJ2-7; D call uncertain. The ends were cut back, 1 base at V and 0 bases at J, with 4 bases in the middle. The CDR3 totals 13 residues. Germline assignment: CDR1 SGHAT and CDR2 FQDESV (reference sequence). This chain's CDR3 is CASSLGVSYEQYF. The CDR3 bases are TGTGCCAGCAGCTTAGGCGTCTCCTACGAGCAGTACTTC.

V and J are TRBV9 and TRBJ2-4; 8 nucleotides agree with TRBD1. The CDR3 loop spans 16 amino acids. The V gene's germline CDR1 is SGDLS and CDR2 YYNGEE. The trim removed 5 bases at V and 0 bases at J, leaving 7 bases unmatched. The CDR3, as DNA: TGTGCCAGCAGTCCCGGGACAGGAGTAGCCAAAAACATTCAGTACTTC. Translation: CASSPGTGVAKNIQYF.

J is TRBJ1-5 and V is TRBV28; D unresolved. The CDR3 runs 14 residues. The germline V gene has CDR1 MDHEN and CDR2 SYDVKM. V lost 5 bases to trimming and J lost 0 bases, with 8 bases between them. CDR3 sequence reads: CASSINYSNQPQHF. CDR3 in DNA: TGTGCCAGCAGTATAAATTATAGCAATCAGCCCCAGCATTTT.

This chain joins TRBV9 and TRBJ2-1; 8 bases map to TRBD1. The germline V gene has CDR1 SGDLS and CDR2 YYNGEE. The CDR3 has 15 residues. With V trimmed by 3 bases and J by 7 bases, 9 bases remained unmatched. The CDR3 protein is CASSDQGARWNEQFF. CDR3 coding DNA: TGTGCCAGCAGCGACCAGGGGGCACGGTGGAATGAGCAGTTCTTC.

This sequence joins TRBV6-1 and TRBJ2-1; 11 bases are a match to TRBD1. The CDR3 contains 16 residues. The germline V gene has CDR1 MNHNS and CDR2 SASEGT. The V and J ends lost 4 bases and 7 bases, in that order; junction bases with no gene match: 9. CDR3 loop: CASSGTGGLRKNEQFF. As DNA, the CDR3 is TGTGCCAGCAGTGGGACAGGGGGCCTTCGTAAGAATGAGCAGTTCTTC.

J is TRBJ2-3 and V is TRBV30; D not resolved. V lost 3 bases to trimming and J lost 0 bases, with 4 bases between them. The length of the CDR3 is 12 residues. Germline values: CDR1 GTSNPN, CDR2 SVGIG (reference sequence). The CDR3 region has the DNA TGTGCCTGGAGCGGGAGCACAGATACGCAGTATTTT. Translating it yields CAWSGSTDTQYF.

This sequence joins TRBV19 and TRBJ1-6; TRBD1 matches 8 bases. CDR1 LNHDA and CDR2 SQIVND come from the germline V gene (reference sequence). The CDR3 loop spans 19 amino acids. Trimming at V came to 3 bases and at J to 3 bases, leaving 13 bases not matched to a gene. DNA of the CDR3: TGTGCCAGTAGTATGACAGGGGATGTCGACGGGATCTATAATTCACCCCTCCACTTT. Its translation is CASSMTGDVDGIYNSPLHF.

The V gene is TRBV6-5, the J gene TRBJ1-2, with D perhaps matching TRBD1 (5 bases). The ends were cut back, 6 bases at V and 0 bases at J, with 11 bases in the middle. Per the germline V gene, CDR1 is MNHEY and CDR2 is SVGAGI. There are 14 residues in the CDR3. The CDR3 protein is CASRRGSSNYGYTF. In DNA form, the CDR3 reads TGTGCCAGCAGACGGGGGAGCTCTAACTATGGCTACACCTTC.

The chain uses TRBV5-1 and TRBJ1-1; 7 nucleotides agree with TRBD1. This CDR3 region has 15 residues. Germline trimming cut 4 bases from V and 1 base from J; bases unmatched to any gene: 7. Germline V gives CDR1 SGHRS, CDR2 YFSETQ. The CDR3 loop reads CASSLGQEANTEAFF. The DNA for the CDR3 is TGCGCCAGCAGCCTCGGACAGGAGGCGAACACTGAAGCTTTCTTT.

The chain employs TRBV25-1 and TRBJ1-4, with 7 positions matching TRBD1. V lost 8 bases to trimming and J lost 5 bases; unmatched junction nucleotides: 5. CDR3 length: 13 amino acids. Germline V CDR1 and CDR2: MGHDK, SYGVNS. The CDR3 nucleotides are TGTGCCAGCCGGGACAGTACGAATGAAAAACTGTTTTTT. It yields the protein CASRDSTNEKLFF.

V gene TRBV5-1 combines with J gene TRBJ1-2, with D tentatively TRBD1 (5 bases). This CDR3 region has 13 residues. Germline CDR1 and CDR2: SGHRS and YFSETQ. V dropped 4 bases and J dropped 8 bases, with 15 bases sitting between them. DNA of the CDR3: TGCGCCAGCAGCGATGGGCCCAGGGAGGGCTACACCTTC. Amino acids: CASSDGPREGYTF.

The chain couples TRBV7-6 to TRBJ2-3, with 8 bases that match TRBD2. J was trimmed by 2 bases and V by 4 bases; bases with no gene match: 14. Germline CDR1 and CDR2: SGHVS and FNYEAQ. The CDR3 spans 18 residues. The CDR3 reads CASSSGIAGPLYTDTQYF. CDR3 coding DNA: TGTGCCAGCAGCTCCGGGATAGCGGGGCCTCTTTACACAGATACGCAGTATTTT.

V gene TRBV27 combines with J gene TRBJ2-7, with 7 bases identical to TRBD1. Trimming cost V 7 bases and J 3 bases; bases outside gene matches: 9. The CDR3 sequence is 14 residues long. Germline loops: CDR1 MNHEY, CDR2 SMNVEV (reference sequence). CDR3 nucleotides: TGTGCCAGCACCTCTCGGGGACAGTACTACGAGCAGTACTTC. Its translation is CASTSRGQYYEQYF.

The chain has TRBV4-3 and TRBJ2-3; D is possibly TRBD2 (6 bases). Germline V gene lookup returns CDR1 LGHNA and CDR2 YSLEER. Trimming pared 8 bases from V and 3 bases from J, leaving 12 bases between. CDR3 size: 13 residues. The CDR3 sequence is CASGTVGTDTQYF. The CDR3, as DNA: TGCGCCAGCGGGACTGTGGGAACAGATACGCAGTATTTT.

This chain joins TRBV5-4 and TRBJ2-7; either TRBD1 or TRBD2 may fit D (5 bases each). The CDR3 has 15 amino acids. The V end was cut by 0 bases, the J end by 1 base, with 11 bases between. The V gene's germline CDR1 is SGHNT and CDR2 YYREEE (reference sequence). CDR3 loop: CASSLAGQSSYEQYF. The CDR3 region has the DNA TGTGCCAGCAGCTTGGCGGGGCAATCTTCCTACGAGCAGTACTTC.

The chain links TRBV7-9 to TRBJ2-7, with 12 bases matching TRBD1. V lost 5 bases, J lost 7 bases, and 9 bases stayed unmatched. The CDR3 contains 15 residues. In germline, CDR1 is SEHNR, CDR2 FQNEAQ (reference sequence). The CDR3 DNA is TGTGCCAGCAGCCCGAGACCGGGACAGGGGGCTGAGCAGTACTTC. As protein: CASSPRPGQGAEQYF.

The chain has TRBV30 and TRBJ1-1; D unclear. The germline gives CDR1 GTSNPN, CDR2 SVGIG (reference sequence). V was shortened by 0 bases and J by 1 base, with 6 bases between the two germline ends. CDR3 size: 13 residues. CDR3 coding DNA: TGTGCCTGGAGTGTACGAGAGAACACTGAAGCTTTCTTT. Translating it yields CAWSVRENTEAFF.